These 21 T cell receptor beta chains were sequenced from one sample in a study of T cell repertoires in cytomegalovirus infection. TCRdb itself ran the reads through MiXCR, one entry per CDR3 protein. The sample includes 250,000 or so distinct CDR3 sequences, over 15% of them seen just once. The specimen was CD8+ T cells from PBMCs. All receptors come from a human donor in good health (CMV status not recorded). Some clones in this sample may be carry-over from other donors' samples.

This clonotype has a handful of counts. The V and J genes are TRBV5-6 and TRBJ2-5; unclear D gene. CDR1 and CDR2 from the germline V gene are SGHDT and YYEEEE. V was pared by 0 bases and J by 3 bases, with 9 bases between. The CDR3 runs 14 residues. The CDR3 DNA reads TGTGCCAGCAGCTTGGATGGAAGGGAAGAGACCCAGTACTTC. It is translated as CASSLDGREETQYF.

The genes are TRBV10-3 and TRBJ2-3; the match to TRBD1 covers 9 bases. Germline assignment: CDR1 ENHRY and CDR2 SYGVKD. The junction had 5 bases not matched to a gene; V was cut back by 5 bases and J by 5 bases. This CDR3 has 14 residues. This CDR3 is CAISRTGEGDTQYF. The CDR3 DNA reads TGTGCCATCAGTCGGACAGGGGAGGGAGATACGCAGTATTTT.

The chain recombines TRBV5-6 with TRBJ2-1, with a possible D match to TRBD1 (7 bases). Looked up from germline, CDR1 is SGHDT and CDR2 is YYEEEE. This CDR3 comprises 14 residues. Trimming pared 0 bases from V and 8 bases from J, leaving 12 bases between. This CDR3 reads CASSLAGGGDEQFF. The CDR3 DNA is TGTGCCAGCAGCTTGGCCGGAGGGGGCGATGAGCAGTTCTTC.

This clonotype has just a few counts. The gene calls are TRBV7-6 and TRBJ2-2, with 7 bases identical to TRBD2. V trimming: 3 bases; J trimming: 4 bases; junction bases outside the gene matches: 8. The germline V gene encodes CDR1 SGHVS and CDR2 FNYEAQ. The CDR3 totals 16 residues. CDR3 coding DNA: TGTGCCAGCAGCTTGGATCAGGGAGGGGCCACCGGGGAGCTGTTTTTT. It is translated as CASSLDQGGATGELFF.

The chain carries TRBV7-9 and TRBJ2-7; a weak D match, TRBD2 (7 bases). The germline CDR1 and CDR2 sequences are SEHNR and FQNEAQ (reference sequence). V lost 5 bases and J lost 0, with 14 bases in between. The CDR3 runs to 15 residues. Written as DNA, the CDR3 is TGTGCCAGCAGCCCCGGGGGGCATAGCTCCTACGAGCAGTACTTC. It is translated as CASSPGGHSSYEQYF. Based on the CDR3 plus reference TRBV7-9 and TRBJ2-7, the full variable domain is DTGVSQNPRHKITKRGQNVTFRCDPISEHNRLYWYRQTLGQGPEFLTYFQNEAQLEKSRLLSDRFSAERPKGSFSTLEIQRTEQGDSAMYLCASSPGGHSSYEQYFGPGTRLTVT.

The table lists this clonotype with many counts. V is TRBV7-8 and J is TRBJ2-2; 15 bases map to TRBD2. The V and J ends lost 1 base and 3 bases, in that order; junction bases with no gene match: 9. The germline CDR1 and CDR2 sequences are SGHVS and FQNEAQ. The CDR3 consists of 20 residues. The CDR3 nucleotides are TGTGCCAGCAGCTTAGACGGACTAGCGGGGGGGCCTTCGGACACCGGGGAGCTGTTTTTT. This translates into CASSLDGLAGGPSDTGELFF. Complete variable domain (other parts from reference TRBV7-8 and TRBJ2-2): GAGVSQSPRYKVAKRGQDVALRCDPISGHVSLFWYQQALGQGPEFLTYFQNEAQLDKSGLPSDRFFAERPEGSVSTLKIQRTQQEDSAVYLCASSLDGLAGGPSDTGELFFGEGSRLTVL.

This clonotype was seen ten or more times. The chain couples TRBV7-9 to TRBJ1-1; unclear D gene. This CDR3 has 12 amino acids. Germline V CDR1 and CDR2: SEHNR, FQNEAQ (reference sequence). Deletions cut 7 bases from V and 1 base from J, with 7 bases between. The CDR3 protein is CASNRANTEAFF. As DNA, the CDR3 is TGTGCCAGCAACCGGGCGAACACTGAAGCTTTCTTT.

This clonotype was seen at least ten times. The chain couples TRBV7-9 to TRBJ2-1, with 15 bases lining up with TRBD2. The CDR3 length is 17 residues. CDR1 is SEHNR and CDR2 is FQNEAQ in the germline V gene (reference sequence). V was clipped by 5 bases and J by 3 bases; unmatched bases: 5. CDR3 nucleotide sequence: TGTGCCAGCAGCCGGACTAGCGGGGGGGCAATCTACAATGAGCAGTTCTTC. It yields the protein CASSRTSGGAIYNEQFF.

This clonotype was seen only a few times. The chain has TRBV4-1 and TRBJ1-4; no clear D gene. Trimming stripped 1 base from V and 0 bases from J, with 9 bases between. The CDR3 totals 16 residues. Germline assignment: CDR1 MGHRA and CDR2 YSYEKL. The CDR3 here is CASSQGSTATNEKLFF. CDR3 nucleotides: TGCGCCAGCAGCCAAGGAAGTACCGCAACTAATGAAAAACTGTTTTTT.

This chain links TRBV28 with TRBJ2-2; D may be TRBD1 or TRBD2 (6 bases each). The CDR3 has 16 amino acids. Trimming cost V 6 bases and J 7 bases, with 21 bases left between them. Germline V gives CDR1 MDHEN, CDR2 SYDVKM. The CDR3 DNA reads TGTGCCAGCAGCTTAGGGCCGAGGGGGGCCGGCGGGGAGCTGTTTTTT. Protein product: CASSLGPRGAGGELFF.

The rearrangement links TRBV6-2 or TRBV6-3 to TRBJ1-1; a possible D gene is TRBD1 (6 bases). Germline values: CDR1 MNHEY, CDR2 SVGEGT. With 8 bases removed from V and 5 bases from J, the gap between germline ends came to 15 bases. This CDR3 comprises 13 residues. The CDR3 coding sequence is TGTGCCAGCTCGGACAGCTCAACAACTGAAGCTTTCTTT. Residues: CASSDSSTTEAFF.

The chain uses TRBV27 and TRBJ2-1; D gene ambiguous. CDR3 length equals 13 residues. V shed 6 bases and J shed 0 bases, with 6 bases lying between them. The germline V gene has CDR1 MNHEY and CDR2 SMNVEV (reference sequence). CDR3 nucleotides: TGTGCCAGCAGCGCAAGCTCCTACAATGAGCAGTTCTTC. Translated: CASSASSYNEQFF.

This clonotype was counted ten times or more. The CDR3 region has the DNA TGTGCCAGCAGCTTAACGTACACAAACACCGGGGAGCTGTTTTTT. This translates into CASSLTYTNTGELFF. The V call is TRBV7-3, the J call TRBJ2-2; D call uncertain. Trimming removed 0 bases from V and 2 bases from J, with 7 bases in between. The CDR3 consists of 15 residues. Germline V lookup: CDR1 SGHTA, CDR2 FQGTGA.

This clonotype has ten or more counts. The rearrangement joins TRBV6-2 or TRBV6-3 to TRBJ1-2, with D uncertain. This CDR3 contains 14 residues. Germline V gene lookup returns CDR1 MNHEY and CDR2 SVGEGT. V lost 6 bases to trimming and J lost 2 bases, with 13 bases between them. The CDR3 nucleotides are TGTGCCAGCAGAATTGGGGTATCCAACTATGGCTACACCTTC. This encodes CASRIGVSNYGYTF.

This clonotype was recorded at least ten times. The rearrangement links TRBV5-1 to TRBJ2-7; D gene uncertain. The germline V gene has CDR1 SGHRS and CDR2 YFSETQ. Trimming took off 0 bases at V and 0 bases at J, with 16 bases between the two ends. The CDR3 contains 17 residues. CDR3 in DNA: TGCGCCAGCAGCTTGGAGGGCAGCCCTAGGAGCTCCTACGAGCAGTACTTC. It is translated as CASSLEGSPRSSYEQYF.

This clonotype turned up a few times. V gene TRBV7-9 combines with J gene TRBJ2-7; D remains ambiguous. CDR3 size: 15 residues. Per germline, CDR1 SEHNR and CDR2 FQNEAQ (reference sequence). The germline V and J ends were trimmed by 4 bases and 2 bases, with 15 bases remaining between them. In DNA form, the CDR3 reads TGTGCCAGCAGCTCTCAGGTACAGCCCGCCTACGAGCAGTACTTC. Protein: CASSSQVQPAYEQYF.

V gene TRBV27 combines with J gene TRBJ1-2; 7 nucleotides agree with TRBD1. Trimming removed 1 base from V and 7 bases from J; junction bases left unmatched: 3. This CDR3 has 13 residues. Germline V CDR1 and CDR2: MNHEY, SMNVEV (reference sequence). The CDR3 nucleotides read TGTGCCAGCAGTTTATGGCAGGGGGGTGGCTACACCTTC. Translated: CASSLWQGGGYTF.

This clonotype showed up many times. The genes are TRBV7-9 and TRBJ2-7, with TRBD1 matching over 8 bases. Losses at the gene ends were 5 bases for V and 4 bases for J; bases not matched to a gene: 7. CDR1 is SEHNR, CDR2 FQNEAQ, per germline (reference sequence). CDR3 size: 14 residues. The CDR3 DNA reads TGTGCCAGCAGCCAGCCGGGACAGGAGTACGAGCAGTACTTC. This codes for CASSQPGQEYEQYF.

This clonotype was seen only a few times. The gene calls are TRBV19 and TRBJ1-5, with D perhaps TRBD1 (6 bases). Germline lookup yields CDR1 LNHDA and CDR2 SQIVND (reference sequence). CDR3 length: 14 residues. V lost 5 bases and J lost 6, with 14 bases in between. In nucleotides, the CDR3 is TGTGCCAGTAGTCATCACAGGGCAGGTCAGCCCCAGCATTTT. Residues: CASSHHRAGQPQHF.

This clonotype was seen ten or more times. V is TRBV19 and J is TRBJ2-1; perhaps TRBD1 as D (5 bases). This CDR3 has 18 amino acids. Trimming pared 7 bases from V and 6 bases from J, leaving 28 bases between. Germline V gene data show CDR1 as LNHDA and CDR2 as SQIVND (reference sequence). In nucleotides, the CDR3 is TGTGCCAGTAATGAGCTCGGCCAAGGACACCAAGGTTTCAATGAGCAGTTCTTC. Amino acid sequence: CASNELGQGHQGFNEQFF. Based on the CDR3 plus reference TRBV19 and TRBJ2-1, the full variable domain is DGGITQSPKYLFRKEGQNVTLSCEQNLNHDAMYWYRQDPGQGLRLIYYSQIVNDFQKGDIAEGYSVSREKKESFPLTVTSAQKNPTAFYLCASNELGQGHQGFNEQFFGPGTRLTVL.

This clonotype is a singleton in its sample. The J gene is TRBJ1-6, the V gene TRBV20-1; 9 bases match TRBD1. Germline lookup yields CDR1 DFQATT and CDR2 SNEGSKA (reference sequence). The ends lost 4 bases at V and 9 bases at J; junction bases unmatched: 7. The CDR3 is made up of 14 amino acids. The CDR3 sequence is CSATETGGSSPLHF. CDR3 coding DNA: TGCAGTGCTACAGAGACAGGGGGGAGTTCACCCCTCCACTTT.